The 9 T cell receptor beta chains below were found in one sample sequenced in a study of shared clonotypes between healthy human individuals. Data came from immunoSEQ multiplex PCR; TCRdb stores just in-frame clones and leaves some out. The sample gives 2 million to 2.5 million clones, approximately 93% of which show up once; under 0.45% is in the top ten. Material for sequencing was naive CD4+ T cells from PBMCs. The subset is: CD45RA+ positively selected. These receptors were collected from a man younger than 35 in good health. Some clones in this sample may be carry-over from other donors' samples.

The genes are TRBV5-6 and TRBJ1-2; D is uncertain. The length of the CDR3 is 14 residues. With 2 bases removed from V and 2 bases from J, the gap between germline ends came to 10 bases. Germline-derived CDR1 and CDR2 are SGHDT and YYEEEE. The CDR3: CASSFSETNYGYTF. The CDR3 DNA is TGTGCCAGCAGCTTCTCCGAGACAAACTATGGCTACACCTTC.

The table lists this clone with a few counts. V usage is TRBV29-1 and J usage is TRBJ1-1; D not resolved. Germline V gene sequence: CDR1 SQVTM, CDR2 ANQGSEA. CDR3 length equals 13 residues. V was pared by 1 base and J by 2 bases, with 8 bases between. The CDR3 loop reads CSVEGRINTEAFF. CDR3 nucleotides: TGCAGCGTTGAAGGACGGATAAACACTGAAGCTTTCTTT.

V gene TRBV2 combines with J gene TRBJ1-3, with D maybe TRBD1 (5 bases). Germline CDR1 is SNHLY and CDR2 is FYNNEI. The CDR3 is made up of 16 amino acids. Trimming shortened V by 6 bases and J by 2 bases, and 17 bases separated the two germline ends. The CDR3: CASRGLRGEPGNTIYF. Here the CDR3 DNA reads TGTGCCAGCAGGGGGTTACGAGGGGAGCCTGGAAACACCATATATTTT.

This rearrangement joins TRBV10-2 to TRBJ2-3; 7 positions match TRBD2. CDR1 is WSHSY and CDR2 is SAAADI in the germline V gene. Losses at the gene ends were 6 bases for V and 0 bases for J; bases not matched to a gene: 12. This CDR3 contains 17 residues. The CDR3 nucleotides read TGCGCCAGCAGGGGCCCCCCGGCGCGGGAGAGCACAGATACGCAGTATTTT. This gives the protein CASRGPPARESTDTQYF.

The rearrangement joins TRBV29-1 to TRBJ1-2; D is ambiguous. V was trimmed by 6 bases and J by 2 bases, leaving 13 bases between them. The CDR3 contains 13 residues. CDR1 SQVTM and CDR2 ANQGSEA come from the germline V gene. This CDR3 is CSVALGPNYGYTF. CDR3 sequence (DNA): TGCAGCGTGGCCCTCGGACCGAACTATGGCTACACCTTC.

V and J are TRBV29-1 and TRBJ2-5; D is unclear. This CDR3 region has 17 residues. V was pared by 6 bases and J by 3 bases, with 26 bases between. Germline lookup yields CDR1 SQVTM and CDR2 ANQGSEA. CDR3 region: CSVAPRPVASLKETQYF. Here the CDR3 DNA reads TGCAGCGTCGCTCCCCGGCCGGTGGCATCACTAAAAGAGACCCAGTACTTC.

J is TRBJ1-4 and V is TRBV28; the D is unclear. The germline V gene has CDR1 MDHEN and CDR2 SYDVKM. The CDR3 length is 16 residues. V was pared by 7 bases and J by 5 bases, with 20 bases between. CDR3 nucleotide sequence: TGTGCCAGCACTCCTCTTCACGGCTTAAACAATGAAAAACTGTTTTTT. Its translation: CASTPLHGLNNEKLFF.

CDR3 sequence: CASSLRGSSGNTIYF. CDR3 in DNA: TGTGCCAGCAGCTTACGCGGGAGCTCTGGAAACACCATATATTTT. The genes are TRBV7-8 and TRBJ1-3; D unresolved. Germline CDR1 and CDR2: SGHVS and FQNEAQ. The V end lost 2 bases, the J end lost 0 bases, and 8 bases lay between the germline ends. This CDR3 has 15 amino acids.

The chain joins TRBV19 to TRBJ2-7, with D tentatively TRBD1 (5 bases). Looked up from germline, CDR1 is LNHDA and CDR2 is SQIVND (reference sequence). V shed 5 bases and J shed 2 bases, with 7 bases lying between them. The CDR3 spans 12 residues. As DNA, the CDR3 is TGTGCCAGTAGTGCGGACACCTACGAGCAGTACTTC. Amino acid sequence: CASSADTYEQYF.